Shown below are 28 T cell receptor beta chains from a single sample sequenced in a study of a mutant IDH1 vaccine in newly diagnosed glioma (dated by TCRdb to 2020 to 2022). The library was made by the immunoSEQ multiplex PCR assay. Imported from immuneACCESS, the table was reduced by TCRdb to in-frame sequences with V and J called. These copies leave out some clones; in studies compared against another copy, an unresolved V gene accounts for under half, and the cause of the remainder is not known. The sample includes tens of thousands of clones, with about four fifths observed a single time. Roughly a fifth of the sample rests with the top ten. This specimen's time point label, interpreted: baseline, week 1 (first vaccination visit). The treatment or condition label for this specimen denotes: pre-vaccination baseline after standard-of-care therapy. The sequenced sample was PBMCs, obtained from a glioma patient treated with radiotherapy, temozolomide or both. The receptor source for this set is a man aged 25-45 years with glioma.

This chain links TRBV10-2 with TRBJ1-5, with a tentative D call TRBD1 (6 bases). The CDR3 sequence is 16 residues long. Germline V CDR1 and CDR2: WSHSY, SAAADI. V lost 10 bases and J 7 bases, leaving 26 bases between the germline ends. For the CDR3, the DNA is TGCGCCAACAAATTATACATAGGACAGTTGAGGCAGCCCCAGCATTTT. The encoded protein is CANKLYIGQLRQPQHF.

The chain carries TRBV5-5 and TRBJ2-7; D is unresolved. V was shortened by 1 base and J by 3 bases, with 2 bases between the two germline ends. The CDR3 has 11 amino acids. Germline V gene lookup returns CDR1 SGHKS and CDR2 YYEKEE (reference sequence). CDR3 in amino acids: CASSLFYEQYF. The CDR3 DNA is TGTGCCAGCAGCTTGTTCTACGAGCAGTACTTC.

This chain uses TRBV7-2 with TRBJ2-1; 9 bases match TRBD2. Germline V CDR1 and CDR2: SGHTA, FQGNSA. Germline trimming cut 4 bases from V and 4 bases from J; bases unmatched to any gene: 8. The CDR3 sequence is 16 residues long. Here the CDR3 DNA reads TGTGCCAGCAGCTACCCCCCAGCGGGAGGTTACAATGAGCAGTTCTTC. Amino acid sequence: CASSYPPAGGYNEQFF.

The V and J genes are TRBV29-1 and TRBJ2-5; 11 positions agree with TRBD2. Germline assignment: CDR1 SQVTM and CDR2 ANQGSEA. This CDR3 contains 19 residues. V shed 6 bases, J shed 0 bases, and the junction held 18 bases outside the gene matches. CDR3 residues: CSVGIGGLAEFLNQETQYF. The CDR3 DNA is TGCAGCGTGGGGATCGGGGGACTAGCGGAGTTCTTAAACCAAGAGACCCAGTACTTC.

This sequence joins TRBV19 and TRBJ2-7, with D unclear. Trimming cost V 3 bases and J 2 bases, with 11 bases left between them. Germline V gene sequence: CDR1 LNHDA, CDR2 SQIVND (reference sequence). This CDR3 has 14 amino acids. As DNA, the CDR3 is TGTGCCAGTAGTATGTCCGGGTCCACCTACGAGCAGTACTTC. Translation gives CASSMSGSTYEQYF. Supplemented by reference TRBV19 and TRBJ2-7, the full variable domain reads DGGITQSPKYLFRKEGQNVTLSCEQNLNHDAMYWYRQDPGQGLRLIYYSQIVNDFQKGDIAEGYSVSREKKESFPLTVTSAQKNPTAFYLCASSMSGSTYEQYFGPGTRLTVT.

The rearrangement joins TRBV7-9 to TRBJ2-7; 9 positions agree with TRBD1. Per the germline V gene, CDR1 is SEHNR and CDR2 is FQNEAQ (reference sequence). The CDR3 runs to 15 residues. J was trimmed by 3 bases and V by 5 bases; bases with no gene match: 8. CDR3: CASSRTGVRGYEQYF. The DNA for the CDR3 is TGTGCCAGCAGCCGGACAGGGGTACGGGGCTACGAGCAGTACTTC.

This clone was observed once. The gene calls are TRBV2 and TRBJ2-7; 10 positions agree with TRBD1. J lost 3 bases, V lost 6 bases, and 5 bases had no gene match. Germline values: CDR1 SNHLY, CDR2 FYNNEI. There are 14 residues in the CDR3. The chain's CDR3 is CASRTGTGDYEQYF. The DNA for the CDR3 is TGTGCCAGCAGGACCGGGACAGGGGACTACGAGCAGTACTTC.

V and J are TRBV2 and TRBJ2-7, with 9 bases aligning to TRBD2. Germline lookup yields CDR1 SNHLY and CDR2 FYNNEI. With V trimmed by 7 bases and J by 5 bases, 6 bases remained unmatched. This CDR3 is 13 amino acids long. CDR3: CASKLAGTNEQYF. In DNA form, the CDR3 reads TGTGCCAGCAAGCTAGCGGGAACGAACGAGCAGTACTTC.

This clone appeared once. J is TRBJ1-6 and V is TRBV4-1; no clear D gene. Trimming shortened V by 0 bases and J by 8 bases, and 11 bases separated the two germline ends. CDR1 MGHRA and CDR2 YSYEKL come from the germline V gene. CDR3 size: 15 residues. CDR3 in DNA: TGCGCCAGCAGCCAAGATGAGGGTGCGGATTCACCCCTCCACTTT. It yields the protein CASSQDEGADSPLHF.

This chain links TRBV10-1 with TRBJ1-2; the D is unclear. The CDR3 spans 13 residues. Germline V gene sequence: CDR1 WNHNN, CDR2 SYGVQD (reference sequence). Trimming removed 3 bases at V and 1 base at J, with 6 bases between. Here the CDR3 DNA reads TGCGCCAGCAGTGAAGGTATTAACTATGGCTACACCTTC. This translates into CASSEGINYGYTF.

V and J are TRBV2 and TRBJ2-5; TRBD1 matches 9 bases. The CDR3 has 13 amino acids. Trimming at V came to 8 bases and at J to 2 bases, leaving 3 bases not matched to a gene. Germline-derived CDR1 and CDR2 are SNHLY and FYNNEI. CDR3 loop: CASGGTGQETQYF. The CDR3 nucleotides are TGTGCCAGCGGCGGGACAGGGCAAGAGACCCAGTACTTC.

The chain combines TRBV9 with TRBJ1-1, with TRBD1 identical over 11 bases. Germline V gene sequence: CDR1 SGDLS, CDR2 YYNGEE. V lost 4 bases and J lost 6; bases outside the gene matches: 14. This CDR3 contains 17 residues. The CDR3 DNA is TGTGCCAGCAGCTCCCCCGGGGACAGGGGGGAAGGGGCTGAAGCTTTCTTT. It encodes CASSSPGDRGEGAEAFF.

This sequence joins TRBV6-1 and TRBJ1-1; D call uncertain. The CDR3 has 13 residues. The ends were cut back, 4 bases at V and 5 bases at J, with 11 bases in the middle. The germline V gene encodes CDR1 MNHNS and CDR2 SASEGT. This CDR3 reads CASSALEWTEAFF. For the CDR3, the DNA is TGTGCCAGCAGTGCGCTCGAATGGACTGAAGCTTTCTTT.

The chain employs TRBV29-1 and TRBJ1-1, with D uncertain. The CDR3 is 14 amino acids. Per the germline V gene, CDR1 is SQVTM and CDR2 is ANQGSEA. Trimming took off 4 bases at V and 6 bases at J, with 18 bases between the two ends. CDR3 sequence reads: CSVALSSPGAEAFF. DNA for the CDR3: TGCAGCGTTGCCCTTTCGTCCCCCGGGGCTGAAGCTTTCTTT.

The chain uses TRBV19 and TRBJ2-3; tentative D call: TRBD2 (6 bases). Trimming left V 7 bases short and J 1 base short, with 12 bases between. This CDR3 spans 14 amino acids. Germline V gene data show CDR1 as LNHDA and CDR2 as SQIVND (reference sequence). CDR3 sequence: CASIAAERTDTQYF. Here the CDR3 DNA reads TGTGCCAGTATAGCGGCGGAACGCACAGATACGCAGTATTTT. Full variable domain (rest looked up from reference TRBV19 and TRBJ2-3): DGGITQSPKYLFRKEGQNVTLSCEQNLNHDAMYWYRQDPGQGLRLIYYSQIVNDFQKGDIAEGYSVSREKKESFPLTVTSAQKNPTAFYLCASIAAERTDTQYFGPGTRLTVL.

The chain employs TRBV30 and TRBJ2-2; D unresolved. The length of the CDR3 is 13 residues. In germline, CDR1 is GTSNPN, CDR2 SVGIG (reference sequence). Deletions cut 1 base from V and 5 bases from J, with 8 bases between. The CDR3 DNA follows: TGTGCCTGGAGTGGTCCGTTTACCGGGGAGCTGTTTTTT. Residues: CAWSGPFTGELFF.

The V gene is TRBV4-2, the J gene TRBJ2-6; D is possibly TRBD1 (6 bases). V was shortened by 3 bases and J by 12 bases, with 18 bases between the two germline ends. The CDR3 consists of 15 residues. The germline gives CDR1 LGHNA, CDR2 YNFKEQ. CDR3: CASSQAKGGFVVLTF. CDR3 sequence (DNA): TGTGCCAGCAGCCAGGCGAAAGGGGGATTCGTCGTCCTGACTTTC.

The genes are TRBV5-1 and TRBJ2-3; D not resolved. CDR3 length equals 15 residues. V was cut by 0 bases and J by 5 bases, with 13 bases left in between. CDR1 and CDR2 from the germline V gene are SGHRS and YFSETQ. The CDR3 here is CASSLARFLQDTQYF. The CDR3 coding sequence is TGCGCCAGCAGCTTGGCCAGGTTCCTTCAAGATACGCAGTATTTT. Based on the CDR3 plus reference TRBV5-1 and TRBJ2-3, the full variable domain is KAGVTQTPRYLIKTRGQQVTLSCSPISGHRSVSWYQQTPGQGLQFLFEYFSETQRNKGNFPGRFSGRQFSNSRSEMNVSTLELGDSALYLCASSLARFLQDTQYFGPGTRLTVL.

The rearrangement links TRBV7-9 to TRBJ2-2; D possibly uses TRBD1 or TRBD2 (6 bases each). V was clipped by 4 bases and J by 3 bases, with 9 bases between them. This CDR3 has 14 amino acids. Germline V CDR1 and CDR2: SEHNR, FQNEAQ (reference sequence). CDR3 loop: CASSWGADTGELFF. As DNA, the CDR3 is TGTGCCAGCAGCTGGGGGGCGGACACCGGGGAGCTGTTTTTT.

A few counts support this clone. This CDR3 reads CASSPTELSLSNYGYTF. CDR3 nucleotides: TGTGCCAGCAGCCCCACCGAGCTCTCCCTTTCAAACTATGGCTACACCTTC. The rearrangement links TRBV5-6 to TRBJ1-2; D is uncertain. V lost 4 bases, J lost 2 bases, and 21 bases lay in between. The CDR3 is 17 amino acids. The germline V gene has CDR1 SGHDT and CDR2 YYEEEE.

This chain links TRBV6-6 with TRBJ2-2, with a weak D call TRBD1 (6 bases). This CDR3 has 15 amino acids. V lost 2 bases and J lost 4, with 11 bases in between. The germline V gene has CDR1 MNHNY and CDR2 SVGAGI (reference sequence). The CDR3 DNA reads as TGTGCCAGCAGTTACCCTACAGGGTCCACCGGGGAGCTGTTTTTT. Translated: CASSYPTGSTGELFF.

The rearrangement uses TRBV19 and TRBJ2-7; unclear D gene. CDR1 is LNHDA, CDR2 SQIVND, per germline (reference sequence). The CDR3 runs 12 residues. Trimming took 5 bases from V and 3 from J, leaving 8 bases between them. The CDR3 sequence is CASSSDLYEQYF. CDR3 sequence (DNA): TGTGCCAGTAGTTCAGACCTCTACGAGCAGTACTTC.

This clone came up a few times. The chain uses TRBV6-1 and TRBJ1-1; D gene ambiguous. Germline V CDR1 and CDR2: MNHNS, SASEGT. This CDR3 contains 11 residues. Between the trimmed V and J ends, which lost 7 bases and 8 bases, there was a span of 11 bases. The DNA of the CDR3 is TGTGCCAGCAAAGAGGTTAGAGAAGCTTTCTTT. Protein sequence: CASKEVREAFF.

The chain joins TRBV14 to TRBJ2-7; TRBD1 might be the D (6 bases). Looked up from germline, CDR1 is SGHDN and CDR2 is FVKESK. Trimming cost V 3 bases and J 7 bases, with 19 bases left between them. The CDR3 is 15 amino acids. In nucleotides, the CDR3 is TGTGCCAGCAGCCACCGTTGGACAGCAATAGGAGAGCAGTACTTC. Its translation is CASSHRWTAIGEQYF.

This clone was seen only once. The genes are TRBV4-1 and TRBJ2-7; D is tentatively TRBD1 or TRBD2 (6 bases each). V dropped 4 bases and J dropped 6 bases, with 13 bases sitting between them. Germline V gene sequence: CDR1 MGHRA, CDR2 YSYEKL. The CDR3 sequence is 13 residues long. In DNA, the CDR3 is TGCGCCAGCAGCCGGGGGGCCGGTGGCGAGCAGTACTTC. Amino acids: CASSRGAGGEQYF.

The rearrangement links TRBV6-1 to TRBJ2-7; D unresolved. V was pared by 2 bases and J by 4 bases, with 9 bases between. The length of the CDR3 is 13 residues. The germline CDR1 and CDR2 sequences are MNHNS and SASEGT. This CDR3 is CASSESQRYEQYF. In DNA, the CDR3 is TGTGCCAGCAGTGAATCTCAAAGATACGAGCAGTACTTC.

V and J are TRBV9 and TRBJ2-2; 13 bases match TRBD2. The CDR3 has 18 residues. Germline V gene lookup returns CDR1 SGDLS and CDR2 YYNGEE. V lost 0 bases to trimming and J lost 6 bases; unmatched junction nucleotides: 8. Here the CDR3 DNA reads TGTGCCAGCAGCGTAGTAACTAGCGGGGGGGCCAACTCCGGGGAGCTGTTTTTT. As protein: CASSVVTSGGANSGELFF.

This clone was seen only a few times. The V gene is TRBV4-3, the J gene TRBJ2-2, with 7 bases fitting TRBD2. The CDR3 consists of 17 residues. Germline trimming cut 0 bases from V and 0 bases from J; bases unmatched to any gene: 4. The germline CDR1 and CDR2 sequences are LGHNA and YSLEER. The CDR3 reads CASSQDPSGTNTGELFF. In DNA form, the CDR3 reads TGCGCCAGCAGCCAAGATCCCAGCGGGACGAACACCGGGGAGCTGTTTTTT.